Listed below are T cell receptor beta chains from one sample, sequenced in a study of blood T cell repertoires in COVID-19. Clones were read by immunoSEQ multiplex PCR, and TCRdb kept only the in-frame ones, dropping some. The repertoire holds about 250,000 clones, with over 75% as singletons. Sequenced: PBMCs or T cells enriched from blood (not recorded which). These receptors were obtained from a middle-aged man who had recovered from COVID-19. Each CDR3 is given with its conserved first and last residue. A D gene is named only where the DNA matches it firmly. Expanded clones get a size class; other rows say once, few or many, or leave the size out.

D,J,V,size,DNA,CDR3
.,TRBJ2-7,TRBV7-9,.,TGTGCCAGCGCCTCATTCAGCGGGTCCTACGAGCAGTACTTC,CASASFSGSYEQYF
TRBD1,TRBJ1-1,TRBV7-2,.,TGTGCCAGCAGCTTTGAACGACAGGGAGCTTTCTTT,CASSFERQGAFF
.,TRBJ2-1,TRBV7-2,once,TGTGCCAGCAGCCCGCCGGGTCTTTTGTCCTCTAATGAGCAGTTCTTC,CASSPPGLLSSNEQFF
.,TRBJ2-7,TRBV3-1/TRBV3-2,.,TGTGCCAGCAGCCAAGCTGGGCTCGAGCAGTACTTC,CASSQAGLEQYF
TRBD1,TRBJ1-6,TRBV6-1,.,TGTGCCAGCAGTGAACGGGGCAGGGGGCGCGTTAATTCACCCCTCCACTTT,CASSERGRGRVNSPLHF
TRBD2,TRBJ2-2,TRBV5-1,many,TGCGCCAGCAGCTTGTACGGACTAGCGGGGAACACCGGGGAGCTGTTTTTT,CASSLYGLAGNTGELFF
TRBD1,TRBJ2-1,TRBV5-1,.,TGCGCCAGCAGCTTCGGGACAGGGAGGTCCTACAATGAGCAGTTCTTC,CASSFGTGRSYNEQFF
TRBD1,TRBJ1-2,TRBV5-1,.,TGCGCCAGCAGCTTGGAGGGACAGAACTATGGCTACACCTTC,CASSLEGQNYGYTF
.,TRBJ1-4,TRBV28,.,TGTGCCAGCAGTTCCGACGCGGGGGGTAATGAAAAACTGTTTTTT,CASSSDAGGNEKLFF
TRBD2,TRBJ2-1,TRBV29-1,.,TGCAGCGTTGAACCTATGATAGCGGGCGCCTCCTACAATGAGCAGTTCTTC,CSVEPMIAGASYNEQFF
.,TRBJ2-2,TRBV7-2,.,TGTGCCAGCAGCCACCGGGTCCAGAACACCGGGGAGCTGTTTTTT,CASSHRVQNTGELFF
.,TRBJ2-7,TRBV5-4,.,TGTGCCAGCAGCTTTATAACAGGGTTTTGGCAGTACTTC,CASSFITGFWQYF
TRBD1,TRBJ1-1,TRBV4-1,.,TGCGCCAGCAACAGGGGCGGTATCACTGAAGCTTTCTTT,CASNRGGITEAFF
.,TRBJ2-1,TRBV25-1,.,TGTGCCAGCAGTGAATTGGGGCGCTACAATGAGCAGTTCTTC,CASSELGRYNEQFF
TRBD1,TRBJ1-1,TRBV6-2/TRBV6-3,.,TGTGCCAGCAGTTTAGACAGGGTCACTGAAGCTTTCTTT,CASSLDRVTEAFF
.,TRBJ2-6,TRBV27,.,TGTGCCAGCAGTTTATCGTTCGCAGGGCTTGACTCTGGGGCCAACGTCCTGACTTTC,CASSLSFAGLDSGANVLTF
TRBD1,TRBJ1-1,TRBV5-1,few,TGCGCCAGCAGCCGTTCCGGGACAGGGGGGACTGAAGCTTTCTTT,CASSRSGTGGTEAFF
TRBD1,TRBJ1-2,TRBV18,.,TGTGCCAGCTCACCACCCCCGGACAGGGTGAGCCCGCCCTATGGCTACACCTTC,CASSPPPDRVSPPYGYTF
.,TRBJ1-2,TRBV2,.,TGTGCCAGCAGTCCGGGACAAAATAACTATGGCTACACCTTC,CASSPGQNNYGYTF
TRBD2,TRBJ2-7,TRBV29-1,.,TGCAGCGTTGACTCTAGCGGGAGCTACGAGCAGTACTTC,CSVDSSGSYEQYF
TRBD1,TRBJ1-6,TRBV2,.,TGTGCCGCAACCCGACAGGGTCAGAATTCACCCCTCCACTTT,CAATRQGQNSPLHF
.,TRBJ1-1,TRBV19,.,TGTGCCAGTAGCCCACAGGGCGCGTCTGCCACTGAAGCTTTCTTT,CASSPQGASATEAFF
.,TRBJ1-5,TRBV19,.,TGTGCCAGTAGTTCCCCAGGGGAAGAAAGAAATCAGCCCCAGCATTTT,CASSSPGEERNQPQHF
.,TRBJ1-2,TRBV18,.,TGTGCCAGCTCACTGGGGCGGGACGGCTATGGCTACACCTTC,CASSLGRDGYGYTF
.,TRBJ1-5,TRBV27,.,TGTGCCAGCAGTTTAGTCGGGGGGCGGCAGCCCCAGCATTTT,CASSLVGGRQPQHF
TRBD1,TRBJ2-2,TRBV9,.,TGTGCCAGCAGCGTAGTAGAGGGGGCTGGCACCGGGGAGCTGTTTTTT,CASSVVEGAGTGELFF